This T cell receptor beta chain was found in a study of T cells after yellow fever vaccination. TCRdb re-called the 5' RACE reads with MiXCR, one entry per CDR3 protein. The repertoire holds around 330,000 distinct CDR3 sequences, with roughly 3.5% as singletons. Germline CDR1 reads SGHNT; CDR2 reads YYREEE (reference sequence). The CDR3 is 14 residues long. Trimming pared 4 bases from V and 1 base from J, leaving 12 bases between. The sample in question was PBMCs, obtained on the day of the yellow fever booster vaccination. This clonotype originated in a man aged 18-30 years who received the YFV17D yellow fever vaccine. The rearrangement links TRBV5-4 to TRBJ2-7; possible D gene TRBD1, 6 bases. The CDR3 coding sequence is TGTGCCAGCAGCAACCGGGACATATCCTACGAGCAGTACTTC. The encoded protein is CASSNRDISYEQYF.